The 10 T cell receptor beta chains listed next were all sequenced from one sample in a study of T-cell reconstitution after alpha-beta-depleted transplantation in children. Molecular barcoding with unique molecular identifiers was used for the TCRbeta library. TCRdb passed the PCR reads through MiXCR, listing each CDR3 protein once. Of 540,000 or so distinct CDR3 sequences in the sample, more than 20% were seen once. The source material was PBMCs, mostly from graft donor cells, sampled 360 days after TCRalphabeta/CD19-depleted stem cell transplant. These receptor sequences come from a boy under two years old who had a stem cell transplant for acute myeloid leukemia, so the T cells may come from the graft donor.

There are a few counts of this clonotype. This chain connects TRBV12-3 or TRBV12-4 to TRBJ1-1, with D maybe TRBD1 (6 bases). Trimming stripped 2 bases from V and 10 bases from J, with 20 bases between. There are 15 residues in the CDR3. The CDR3 sequence: CASSLMGVRGSGAFF. The DNA of the CDR3 is TGTGCCAGCAGTTTAATGGGGGTCAGGGGTTCGGGAGCTTTCTTT.

The chain carries TRBV12-3 or TRBV12-4 and TRBJ2-5; D gene uncertain. This CDR3 contains 16 residues. Trimming shortened V by 3 bases and J by 5 bases, and 19 bases separated the two germline ends. The DNA of the CDR3 is TGTGCCAGCAGTTTGGATGATCTCCGGATATGGGAGACCCAGTACTTC. Its protein product is CASSLDDLRIWETQYF.

Ten or more counts support this clonotype. The rearrangement links TRBV4-1 to TRBJ1-5; D gene ambiguous. Trimming left V 0 bases short and J 1 base short, with 7 bases between. The CDR3 is 15 residues long. The germline V gene has CDR1 MGHRA and CDR2 YSYEKL. This CDR3 is CASSQDGLSNQPQHF. The CDR3, as DNA: TGCGCCAGCAGCCAAGACGGGTTAAGCAATCAGCCCCAGCATTTT.

This clonotype was seen ten or more times. The chain carries TRBV15 and TRBJ2-3, with 10 bases that match TRBD2. Germline values: CDR1 LNHNV, CDR2 YYDKDF (reference sequence). This CDR3 contains 17 residues. The J segment lost 2 bases and the V segment lost 1 base, leaving 6 bases of the junction unmatched. The CDR3 loop is CATSRAQLAGYTDTQYF. CDR3 DNA sequence: TGTGCCACCAGCAGAGCTCAACTAGCGGGATACACAGATACGCAGTATTTT.

This clonotype was detected many times. This chain links TRBV12-3 or TRBV12-4 with TRBJ1-1, with a weak D call TRBD1 (6 bases). V shed 6 bases and J shed 8 bases, with 13 bases lying between them. The length of the CDR3 is 12 residues. CDR3: CASRWNGQEAFF. CDR3 DNA: TGTGCCAGCAGGTGGAATGGACAGGAAGCTTTCTTT.

This clonotype was detected only a few times. The rearrangement uses TRBV25-1 and TRBJ2-1; the D is unclear. Germline V lookup: CDR1 MGHDK, CDR2 SYGVNS. V was clipped by 6 bases and J by 6 bases, with 9 bases between them. The length of the CDR3 is 12 residues. The CDR3 DNA sequence: TGTGCCAGCAGCCCAACTGCCAATGAGCAGTTCTTC. Amino acids: CASSPTANEQFF.

This chain uses TRBV4-3 with TRBJ1-1; TRBD1 matches 8 bases. V lost 4 bases, J lost 4 bases, and 14 bases stayed unmatched. Germline V gene data show CDR1 as LGHNA and CDR2 as YSLEER. CDR3 length: 17 amino acids. The chain's CDR3 is CASSPDRVRGASTEAFF. DNA for the CDR3: TGCGCCAGCAGCCCGGACAGGGTTCGGGGGGCTTCCACTGAAGCTTTCTTT.

This clonotype was recorded many times. The chain is built from TRBV7-4 and TRBJ2-2, with 8 bases fitting TRBD2. The length of the CDR3 is 18 residues. Germline CDR1 and CDR2: SGHVT and SQSDAQ. V shed 7 bases and J 3 bases; nucleotides not matched to a gene: 16. CDR3 sequence (DNA): TGTGCCAGCACCCTGCCAGCGGGGGACCGAATGTACACCGGGGAGCTGTTTTTT. Its translation: CASTLPAGDRMYTGELFF. Full variable domain (outside the CDR3, taken from reference TRBV7-4 and TRBJ2-2): GAGVSQSPRYKVAKRGRDVALRCDSISGHVTLYWYRQTLGQGSEVLTYSQSDAQRDKSGRPSGRFSAERPERSVSTLKIQRTEQGDSAVYLCASTLPAGDRMYTGELFFGEGSRLTVL.

The rearrangement links TRBV6-5 to TRBJ2-7; 7 bases align to TRBD1. The CDR3 length is 15 residues. Germline CDR1 is MNHEY and CDR2 is SVGAGI. Trimming at V came to 2 bases and at J to 3 bases, leaving 7 bases not matched to a gene. CDR3 DNA: TGTGCCAGCAGTTACGGGCAAGGACAGGTCTACGAGCAGTACGTC. It specifies CASSYGQGQVYEQYV.

This clonotype has more than one count but fewer than ten. The gene calls are TRBV28 and TRBJ2-7; D is perhaps TRBD1 (6 bases). The germline V gene has CDR1 MDHEN and CDR2 SYDVKM. Trimming pared 4 bases from V and 5 bases from J, leaving 15 bases between. There are 14 residues in the CDR3. As DNA, the CDR3 is TGTGCCAGCAGTTCCCTTCCTACAGGGAACGAGCAGTACGTC. Protein: CASSSLPTGNEQYV.